The table lists the clone carrying this TCR beta chain with many counts. Using unique molecular identifiers, the investigators prepared the TCRbeta library. TCRdb redid the calling of the PCR reads with MiXCR, one entry per CDR3 protein. The table shows around 300,000 distinct CDR3 sequences, with roughly 11% occurring only once. V lost 0 bases and J lost 7, with 7 bases in between. Per the germline V gene, CDR1 is SGHTA and CDR2 is FQGNSA. This CDR3 is 13 amino acids long. The data originate from a study of T-cell reconstitution after alpha-beta-depleted transplantation in children. The sequences come from peripheral blood, collected 180 days after TCRalphabeta/CD19-depleted stem cell transplant. This receptor was identified in a male patient between 2 and 15 years old who had a stem cell transplant for chronic granulomatous disease, so the T cells may come from the graft donor. The rearrangement joins TRBV7-2 to TRBJ2-1; D not resolved. In DNA, the CDR3 is TGTGCCAGCAGCTTAGCGGGCGATAATGAGCAGTTCTTC. It is translated as CASSLAGDNEQFF. Full variable domain (rest looked up from reference TRBV7-2 and TRBJ2-1): GAGVSQSPSNKVTEKGKDVELRCDPISGHTALYWYRQSLGQGLEFLIYFQGNSAPDKSGLPSDRFSAERTGGSVSTLTIQRTQQEDSAVYLCASSLAGDNEQFFGPGTRLTVL.